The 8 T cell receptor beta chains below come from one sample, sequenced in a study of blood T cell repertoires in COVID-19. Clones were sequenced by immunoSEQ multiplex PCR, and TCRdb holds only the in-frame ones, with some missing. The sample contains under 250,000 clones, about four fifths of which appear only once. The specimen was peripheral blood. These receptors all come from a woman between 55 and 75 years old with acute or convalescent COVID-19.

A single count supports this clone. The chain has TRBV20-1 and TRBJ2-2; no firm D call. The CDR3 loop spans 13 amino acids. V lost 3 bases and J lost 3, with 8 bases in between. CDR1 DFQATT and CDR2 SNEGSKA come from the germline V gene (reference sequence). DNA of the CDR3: TGCAGTGCTAGTTGGCTTGACACCGGGGAGCTGTTTTTT. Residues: CSASWLDTGELFF.

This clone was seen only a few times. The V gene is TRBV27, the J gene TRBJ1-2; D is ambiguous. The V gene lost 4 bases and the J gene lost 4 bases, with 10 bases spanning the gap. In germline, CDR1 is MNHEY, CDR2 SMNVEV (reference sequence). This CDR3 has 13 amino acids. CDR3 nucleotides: TGTGCCAGCAGTTCCATGGTCGGCTATGGCTACACCTTC. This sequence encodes CASSSMVGYGYTF.

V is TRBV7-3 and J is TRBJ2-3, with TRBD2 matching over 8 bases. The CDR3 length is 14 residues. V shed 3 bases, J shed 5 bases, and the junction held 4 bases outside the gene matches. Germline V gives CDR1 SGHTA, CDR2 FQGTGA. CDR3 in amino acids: CASSFRGGGDTQYF. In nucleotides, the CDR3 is TGTGCCAGCAGCTTCCGGGGGGGCGGAGATACGCAGTATTTT. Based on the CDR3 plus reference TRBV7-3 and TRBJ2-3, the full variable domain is GAGVSQTPSNKVTEKGKYVELRCDPISGHTALYWYRQSLGQGPEFLIYFQGTGAADDSGLPNDRFFAVRPEGSVSTLKIQRTERGDSAVYLCASSFRGGGDTQYFGPGTRLTVL.

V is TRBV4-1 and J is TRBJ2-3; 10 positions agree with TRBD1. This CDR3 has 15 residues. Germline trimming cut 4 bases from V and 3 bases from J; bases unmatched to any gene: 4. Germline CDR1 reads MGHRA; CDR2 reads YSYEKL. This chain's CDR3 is CASSLGQGGTDTQYF. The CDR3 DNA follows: TGCGCCAGCAGCCTTGGACAGGGGGGGACAGATACGCAGTATTTT.

CDR3 bases: TGTGCCAGCAGCTTAGCTACAGTGGGGACTTCCTACAATGAGCAGTTCTTC. Translated, it gives CASSLATVGTSYNEQFF. The V gene is TRBV7-6, the J gene TRBJ2-1; TRBD2 is a possible D gene (6 bases). The V gene's germline CDR1 is SGHVS and CDR2 FNYEAQ. Trimming took 0 bases from V and 1 from J, leaving 13 bases between them. The CDR3 consists of 17 residues.

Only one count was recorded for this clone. CDR3 nucleotides: TGTGCCAGCAGCCGAGAACTCCTGGGGGCTTCACCGGACAATGAGCAGTTCTTC. Translated: CASSRELLGASPDNEQFF. The chain joins TRBV7-9 to TRBJ2-1, with TRBD1 as a possible D gene (6 bases). This CDR3 spans 18 amino acids. Germline V CDR1 and CDR2: SEHNR, FQNEAQ (reference sequence). V was clipped by 5 bases and J by 5 bases, with 25 bases between them.

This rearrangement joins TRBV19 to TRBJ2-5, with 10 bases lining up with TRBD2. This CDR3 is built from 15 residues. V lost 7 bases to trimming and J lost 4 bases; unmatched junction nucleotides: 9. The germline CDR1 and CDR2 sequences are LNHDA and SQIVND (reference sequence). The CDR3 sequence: CASTASGGARETQYF. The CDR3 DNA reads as TGTGCCAGTACTGCCAGCGGGGGGGCTCGAGAGACCCAGTACTTC.

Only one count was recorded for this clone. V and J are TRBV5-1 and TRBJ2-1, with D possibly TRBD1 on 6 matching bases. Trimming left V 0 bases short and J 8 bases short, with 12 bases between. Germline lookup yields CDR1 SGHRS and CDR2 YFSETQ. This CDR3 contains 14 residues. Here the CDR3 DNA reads TGCGCCAGCAGCTTGGGCCAGGGGAAGGATGAGCAGTTCTTC. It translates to CASSLGQGKDEQFF. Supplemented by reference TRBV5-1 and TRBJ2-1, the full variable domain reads KAGVTQTPRYLIKTRGQQVTLSCSPISGHRSVSWYQQTPGQGLQFLFEYFSETQRNKGNFPGRFSGRQFSNSRSEMNVSTLELGDSALYLCASSLGQGKDEQFFGPGTRLTVL.